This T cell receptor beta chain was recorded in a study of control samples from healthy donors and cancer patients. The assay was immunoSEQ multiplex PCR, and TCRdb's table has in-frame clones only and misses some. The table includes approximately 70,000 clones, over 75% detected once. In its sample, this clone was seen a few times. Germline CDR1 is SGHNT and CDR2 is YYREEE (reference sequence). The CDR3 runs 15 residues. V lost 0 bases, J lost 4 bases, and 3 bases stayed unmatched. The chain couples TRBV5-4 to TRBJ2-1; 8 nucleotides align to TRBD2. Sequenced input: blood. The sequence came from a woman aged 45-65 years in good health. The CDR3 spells CASSLGSGMYNEQFF. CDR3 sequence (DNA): TGTGCCAGCAGCTTGGGTAGCGGGATGTACAATGAGCAGTTCTTC.